Listed here are 25 T cell receptor beta chains from one sample, sequenced in a study of radiation and T cells in renal cell carcinoma. Time point: blood 2 weeks post-SBRT. Treatment: 15 Gy SBRT to primary tumor, nephrectomy 4 weeks later. Some clones are missing from TCRdb's copy, which holds only in-frame ones; the method was immunoSEQ multiplex PCR. In the table there are about 150,000 clones, roughly 87% of which are singletons. The source was blood, collected from a patient whose treatment included radiotherapy and nephrectomy. The receptors stem from a woman in her forties or fifties with renal cell carcinoma.

The genes are TRBV6-5 and TRBJ1-6; possibly TRBD1 for D (6 bases). Germline-derived CDR1 and CDR2 are MNHEY and SVGAGI. Between the trimmed V and J ends, which lost 6 bases and 10 bases, there was a span of 13 bases. CDR3 size: 13 residues. CDR3 DNA: TGTGCCAGCAGCAGGACAGTGGACTCACCCCTCCACTTT. Translated: CASSRTVDSPLHF.

This clone was counted once. The chain has TRBV2 and TRBJ1-2, with TRBD1 matching over 7 bases. Per germline, CDR1 SNHLY and CDR2 FYNNEI. This CDR3 spans 12 amino acids. V trimming: 6 bases; J trimming: 7 bases; junction bases outside the gene matches: 5. CDR3 in amino acids: CASRLTGSGYTF. The CDR3 nucleotides are TGTGCCAGCAGGTTGACAGGGTCTGGCTACACCTTC.

The CDR3 here is CASSIPQGGRANVLTF. CDR3 coding DNA: TGTGCCAGCAGCATACCTCAGGGGGGAAGGGCCAACGTCCTGACTTTC. V and J are TRBV7-9 and TRBJ2-6; D possibly corresponds to TRBD1 (7 bases). Germline CDR1 SEHNR, CDR2 FQNEAQ (reference sequence). CDR3 length equals 16 residues. V lost 5 bases to trimming and J lost 5 bases, with 16 bases between them.

This clone has only one observation. The rearrangement links TRBV5-4 to TRBJ1-3; D is perhaps TRBD1 (5 bases). The CDR3 has 15 amino acids. V was clipped by 5 bases and J by 0 bases, with 12 bases between them. Germline CDR1 and CDR2: SGHNT and YYREEE (reference sequence). Here the CDR3 DNA reads TGTGCCAGCAGTGTTTCAGGGAGCTCTGGAAACACCATATATTTT. Protein sequence: CASSVSGSSGNTIYF.

The gene calls are TRBV7-3 and TRBJ2-5; D remains unclear. The CDR3 extends over 13 amino acids. Germline V lookup: CDR1 SGHTA, CDR2 FQGTGA. The V end lost 5 bases, the J end lost 2 bases, and 9 bases lay between the germline ends. This CDR3 reads CASSMTPQETQYF. The CDR3 nucleotides are TGTGCCAGCAGCATGACACCTCAAGAGACCCAGTACTTC.

The chain links TRBV7-2 to TRBJ1-2; weak D call: TRBD1 (6 bases). Trimming took off 7 bases at V and 4 bases at J, with 16 bases between the two ends. Germline CDR1 reads SGHTA; CDR2 reads FQGNSA. The CDR3 totals 14 residues. The CDR3 reads CASTPLDRRYGYTF. The DNA of the CDR3 is TGTGCCAGCACCCCCCTCGACAGGCGCTATGGCTACACCTTC.

The genes are TRBV18 and TRBJ2-7, with 10 positions matching TRBD1. Unmatched junction bases numbered 4, after V lost 6 bases and J lost 2 bases. The CDR3 totals 14 residues. Germline V gives CDR1 KGHSH, CDR2 LQKENI. The CDR3 bases are TGTGCCAGCTCCCCGACAGGGGGCCCCTACGAGCAGTACTTC. This translates into CASSPTGGPYEQYF.

The V gene is TRBV6-1, the J gene TRBJ1-5; TRBD1 matches at 8 bases. Germline lookup yields CDR1 MNHNS and CDR2 SASEGT. Losses at the gene ends were 6 bases for V and 10 bases for J; bases not matched to a gene: 8. The CDR3 sequence is 13 residues long. CDR3 sequence reads: CASRAGTGRPQHF. Written as DNA, the CDR3 is TGTGCCAGCAGGGCCGGGACAGGACGACCCCAGCATTTT.

The chain couples TRBV19 to TRBJ1-3; D is unresolved. The CDR3 has 12 residues. CDR1 and CDR2 (germline): LNHDA, SQIVND (reference sequence). The V end was cut by 6 bases, the J end by 4 bases, with 7 bases between. CDR3 in DNA: TGTGCCAGTAGCCCACAGGGAAACACCATATATTTT. It specifies CASSPQGNTIYF.

The chain links TRBV5-4 to TRBJ2-1, with TRBD2 identical over 10 bases. V was clipped by 3 bases and J by 7 bases; unmatched bases: 4. The CDR3 runs 14 residues. Germline values: CDR1 SGHNT, CDR2 YYREEE (reference sequence). The CDR3 loop is CASSSGTSVNEQFF. CDR3 nucleotide sequence: TGTGCCAGCAGCTCGGGGACTAGCGTAAATGAGCAGTTCTTC.

This clone has more than one count but fewer than ten. The chain links TRBV19 to TRBJ1-1; perhaps TRBD1 as D (5 bases). Germline V lookup: CDR1 LNHDA, CDR2 SQIVND (reference sequence). V was trimmed by 5 bases and J by 0 bases, leaving 13 bases between them. The CDR3 runs to 15 residues. CDR3 sequence: CASSSPGNLNTEAFF. DNA of the CDR3: TGTGCCAGTAGTTCCCCAGGGAACTTGAACACTGAAGCTTTCTTT.

V usage is TRBV6-1 and J usage is TRBJ2-5; D could derive from TRBD1 or TRBD2 (6 bases each). Germline V lookup: CDR1 MNHNS, CDR2 SASEGT. The CDR3 is made up of 15 amino acids. Trimming took off 11 bases at V and 1 base at J, with 20 bases between the two ends. The CDR3 nucleotides read TGTGCCGGGAGGAACGCCGGGACACTCCAAGAGACCCAGTACTTC. Translating it yields CAGRNAGTLQETQYF.

The chain uses TRBV7-2 and TRBJ2-7; D perhaps matches TRBD2 (5 bases). The V end was cut by 3 bases, the J end by 2 bases, with 11 bases between. In germline, CDR1 is SGHTA, CDR2 FQGNSA. The length of the CDR3 is 14 residues. The CDR3 DNA reads TGTGCCAGCAGCTTCCAGTCGGGAACCTACGAGCAGTACTTC. It is translated as CASSFQSGTYEQYF.

This sequence joins TRBV11-2 and TRBJ2-2; maybe TRBD1 (6 bases). In germline, CDR1 is SGHAT, CDR2 FQNNGV. The V gene lost 2 bases and the J gene lost 3 bases, with 13 bases spanning the gap. The CDR3 runs to 16 residues. The CDR3 here is CASSLSPGADTGELFF. CDR3 sequence (DNA): TGTGCCAGCAGCTTATCCCCAGGGGCGGACACCGGGGAGCTGTTTTTT.

The rearrangement links TRBV18 to TRBJ1-1, with 7 positions matching TRBD1. Germline V gene lookup returns CDR1 KGHSH and CDR2 LQKENI. V was pared by 3 bases and J by 10 bases, with 11 bases of the junction left unmatched. CDR3 length: 14 amino acids. As DNA, the CDR3 is TGTGCCAGCTCACCTCTCGACAGGGCTTCGGGAGCTTTCTTT. Its translation is CASSPLDRASGAFF.

The rearrangement links TRBV4-3 to TRBJ1-1; D may be TRBD1 (6 bases). The V gene's germline CDR1 is LGHNA and CDR2 YSLEER. With 3 bases removed from V and 1 base from J, the gap between germline ends came to 9 bases. This CDR3 has 14 residues. Here the CDR3 reads CASSHRDTNTEAFF. CDR3 nucleotide sequence: TGCGCCAGCAGCCACCGGGACACGAACACTGAAGCTTTCTTT.

The V gene is TRBV7-8, the J gene TRBJ1-1; D remains ambiguous. Germline V gene data show CDR1 as SGHVS and CDR2 as FQNEAQ. V lost 1 base to trimming and J lost 7 bases, with 7 bases between them. CDR3 length equals 12 residues. In nucleotides, the CDR3 is TGTGCCAGCAGCTTAGTTCCTGATGAAGCTTTCTTT. It translates to CASSLVPDEAFF.

The V call is TRBV9, the J call TRBJ2-5, with 11 bases aligning to TRBD2. CDR3 length: 18 residues. In germline, CDR1 is SGDLS, CDR2 YYNGEE. The V gene end was trimmed by 0 bases and the J gene end by 3 bases; junction bases not matched to a gene: 10. This chain's CDR3 is CASSVGLAGGGVEETQYF. The CDR3 region has the DNA TGTGCCAGCAGCGTAGGGCTAGCGGGGGGCGGGGTTGAAGAGACCCAGTACTTC.

The chain couples TRBV4-3 to TRBJ1-2; 7 nucleotides align to TRBD1. The length of the CDR3 is 15 residues. The V segment lost 0 bases and the J segment 4 bases; nucleotides outside the gene matches: 5. Germline V CDR1 and CDR2: LGHNA, YSLEER. CDR3 DNA: TGCGCCAGCAGCCAAGAGAAGGGGGCTCCCTATGGCTACACCTTC. Translating it yields CASSQEKGAPYGYTF.

This sequence joins TRBV7-2 and TRBJ1-2; maybe TRBD1 (5 bases). Germline lookup yields CDR1 SGHTA and CDR2 FQGNSA. V was pared by 8 bases and J by 4 bases, with 23 bases between. The CDR3 spans 16 residues. The CDR3 DNA reads as TGTGCCAGCTCCCAAGTTGTCGGGGGTGTACCCTATGGCTACACCTTC. This gives the protein CASSQVVGGVPYGYTF.

The table lists this clone with many counts. CDR3 nucleotides: TGTGCCAGCAGTTACCGTGGGACAGGGGGCAGTTTTAATGAAAAACTGTTTTTT. Residues: CASSYRGTGGSFNEKLFF. The gene calls are TRBV6-9 and TRBJ1-4, with 12 bases lining up with TRBD1. This CDR3 has 18 residues. Germline assignment: CDR1 MNHGY and CDR2 SVAAGI. V was clipped by 3 bases and J by 4 bases; unmatched bases: 9.

This chain links TRBV15 with TRBJ1-3; no reliable D call. V gave up 3 bases and J gave up 0 bases, with 9 bases separating them. The CDR3 loop spans 15 amino acids. Germline V gene data show CDR1 as LNHNV and CDR2 as YYDKDF (reference sequence). CDR3: CATSSDRLSGNTIYF. CDR3 nucleotide sequence: TGTGCCACCAGCAGTGACCGACTCTCTGGAAACACCATATATTTT. The full variable domain, rest sourced from reference TRBV15 and TRBJ1-3, is DAMVIQNPRYQVTQFGKPVTLSCSQTLNHNVMYWYQQKSSQAPKLLFHYYDKDFNNEADTPDNFQSRRPNTSFCFLDIRSPGLGDTAMYLCATSSDRLSGNTIYFGEGSWLTVV.

This sequence joins TRBV19 and TRBJ1-1; D ambiguous. The CDR3 runs to 12 residues. Trimming left V 8 bases short and J 4 bases short, with 11 bases between. In germline, CDR1 is LNHDA, CDR2 SQIVND (reference sequence). CDR3 sequence (DNA): TGTGCCAGTCGCCCCGGATCCACTGAAGCTTTCTTT. Protein product: CASRPGSTEAFF.

The chain combines TRBV6-6 with TRBJ1-4; 8 positions match TRBD1. The germline CDR1 and CDR2 sequences are MNHNY and SVGAGI (reference sequence). The trim removed 8 bases at V and 6 bases at J, leaving 8 bases unmatched. The CDR3 has 14 residues. The CDR3 loop is CASGPGQEHEKLFF. CDR3 DNA: TGTGCCAGCGGACCGGGACAGGAGCATGAAAAACTGTTTTTT.

The chain links TRBV9 to TRBJ2-1; maybe TRBD2 (6 bases). The CDR3 is made up of 15 amino acids. Germline V gene sequence: CDR1 SGDLS, CDR2 YYNGEE. V was trimmed by 2 bases and J by 1 base, leaving 10 bases between them. The CDR3 nucleotides are TGTGCCAGCAGCGTTGGGACTTTTTCCTACAATGAGCAGTTCTTC. Protein sequence: CASSVGTFSYNEQFF.